This TCR beta chain is drawn from a study of glioma-infiltrating T cells. Whole-study findings and limits: Gliomas, especially low-grade, showed above-expected tissue-blood divergence; non-neoplastic patients showed below.

Germline CDR1 and CDR2: MNHEY and SVGEGT. The V end lost 2 bases, the J end lost 9 bases, and 10 bases lay between the germline ends. The CDR3 loop spans 12 amino acids. The iRepertoire nested amplicon-rescue multiplex PCR amplified TCR alpha and beta CDR3s from RNA. One-step reverse transcription and amplification started from approximately 100-400 ng of tissue mRNA or PBMC total RNA. From the multiplex PCR reads, TCRdb called clonotypes with MiXCR, one entry per CDR3 protein. Counted here are over 140,000 distinct CDR3 sequences, 35% to 50% occurring once; the ten biggest clones make up about 18%. This clonotype was seen only a few times. Its target is not known.

The TCR was taken from a human donor with low-grade glioma or glioblastoma, undergoing nonglioma brain surgery, or in good health (not recorded which). Sequences were obtained from glioma tissue, nonneoplastic brain tissue, or PBMCs (not recorded which). The V call is TRBV6-2 or TRBV6-3, the J call TRBJ2-5; D could derive from TRBD1 or TRBD2 (5 bases each). CDR3 nucleotides: TGTGCCAGCAGTTACGGCGTGGGACCCCAGTACTTC. Translating it yields CASSYGVGPQYF.